A single sample gave rise to the 20 T cell receptor beta chains below, sequenced in a study of identical twins. Each CDR3 protein is one row after TCRdb ran MiXCR on the 5' RACE reads. The data hold 640,000 or so distinct CDR3 sequences, with roughly 6% observed a single time. Input material: naive T cells sorted from blood. These receptors were obtained from a man aged 18 to 29 in good health.

This clonotype was recorded at least ten times. The chain employs TRBV7-2 and TRBJ2-5; D perhaps matches TRBD1 (5 bases). V lost 5 bases to trimming and J lost 7 bases, with 17 bases between them. CDR3 size: 14 residues. Germline CDR1 reads SGHTA; CDR2 reads FQGNSA. CDR3 sequence (DNA): TGTGCCAGCAGCCTTTACAGGAGCGCAGGGACCCAGTACTTC. Translated: CASSLYRSAGTQYF.

This clonotype was counted at least ten times. The chain combines TRBV28 with TRBJ1-5; 8 bases are a match to TRBD1. The CDR3 totals 15 residues. Trimming took 7 bases from V and 4 from J; bases not matched to a gene: 9. Germline V CDR1 and CDR2: MDHEN, SYDVKM. In DNA, the CDR3 is TGTGCCAGCATCGAATCAGGGGGCTGGAATCAGCCCCAGCATTTT. Protein sequence: CASIESGGWNQPQHF.

The table lists this clonotype with a few counts. The chain recombines TRBV3-1 with TRBJ2-7; D unresolved. Trimming removed 1 base at V and 3 bases at J, with 16 bases between. Germline CDR1 LGHDT, CDR2 YNNKEL (reference sequence). The CDR3 is made up of 16 amino acids. The CDR3 sequence is CASSQGSDLDFYEQYF. CDR3 nucleotide sequence: TGTGCCAGCAGCCAAGGCTCGGACCTGGATTTCTACGAGCAGTACTTC.

In its sample, this clonotype was seen a few times. The rearrangement uses TRBV6-5 and TRBJ1-6; no reliable D call. Germline-derived CDR1 and CDR2 are MNHEY and SVGAGI. CDR3 length: 13 amino acids. Trimming stripped 1 base from V and 7 bases from J, with 5 bases between. As DNA, the CDR3 is TGTGCCAGCAGTTACTTGCAAAATTCACCCCTCCACTTT. As protein: CASSYLQNSPLHF.

This clonotype was picked up many times. J is TRBJ2-7 and V is TRBV5-1; D might be TRBD2 (6 bases). The V end was cut by 7 bases, the J end by 2 bases, with 22 bases between. This CDR3 region has 16 residues. From germline, CDR1 is SGHRS and CDR2 YFSETQ. The CDR3: CASRTVRDTGAYEQYF. The CDR3 nucleotides read TGCGCCAGCCGAACCGTTAGGGATACGGGAGCCTACGAGCAGTACTTC.

A few counts support this clonotype. The chain joins TRBV27 to TRBJ2-3; 8 nucleotides match TRBD2. V lost 6 bases, J lost 0 bases, and 8 bases stayed unmatched. The germline V gene has CDR1 MNHEY and CDR2 SMNVEV (reference sequence). This CDR3 region has 16 residues. The CDR3 DNA reads TGTGCCAGCAGCCGTGCCGGGACTAGTAGCACAGATACGCAGTATTTT. It is translated as CASSRAGTSSTDTQYF.

The chain recombines TRBV6-1 with TRBJ2-3; no clear D. The CDR3 spans 15 residues. Looked up from germline, CDR1 is MNHNS and CDR2 is SASEGT. V was cut by 2 bases and J by 4 bases, with 13 bases left in between. CDR3: CASSEPVDSADTQYF. CDR3 coding DNA: TGTGCCAGCAGTGAACCAGTTGATTCCGCAGATACGCAGTATTTT.

In its sample, this clonotype was seen a few times. The chain carries TRBV29-1 and TRBJ2-2, with D uncertain. Between the trimmed V and J ends, which lost 6 bases and 0 bases, there was a span of 11 bases. Germline loops: CDR1 SQVTM, CDR2 ANQGSEA. The CDR3 is made up of 14 amino acids. CDR3 in amino acids: CSVGPAANTGELFF. CDR3 coding DNA: TGCAGCGTCGGCCCGGCTGCGAACACCGGGGAGCTGTTTTTT.

This clonotype was picked up many times. This rearrangement joins TRBV6-4 to TRBJ1-5; D might be TRBD1 (6 bases). The germline V gene has CDR1 MRHNA and CDR2 SNTAGT. This CDR3 region has 15 residues. Deletions cut 6 bases from V and 0 bases from J, with 12 bases between. In nucleotides, the CDR3 is TGTGCCAGCAGCCCACAGGGAAATAGCAATCAGCCCCAGCATTTT. It translates to CASSPQGNSNQPQHF.

This clonotype has a count of ten or more. The chain uses TRBV5-1 and TRBJ2-7; 10 nucleotides line up with TRBD1. Germline trimming cut 3 bases from V and 6 bases from J; bases unmatched to any gene: 3. This CDR3 is 13 amino acids long. The V gene's germline CDR1 is SGHRS and CDR2 YFSETQ. For the CDR3, the DNA is TGCGCCAGCAGCTCCGGGACAGGGGTCGAGCAGTACTTC. Its protein product is CASSSGTGVEQYF. Variable domain in full (rest from reference TRBV5-1 and TRBJ2-7): KAGVTQTPRYLIKTRGQQVTLSCSPISGHRSVSWYQQTPGQGLQFLFEYFSETQRNKGNFPGRFSGRQFSNSRSEMNVSTLELGDSALYLCASSSGTGVEQYFGPGTRLTVT.

The chain uses TRBV2 and TRBJ1-5; D unresolved. V gave up 8 bases and J gave up 4 bases, with 12 bases separating them. The CDR3 is 13 amino acids. Germline V gives CDR1 SNHLY, CDR2 FYNNEI. In DNA form, the CDR3 reads TGTGCCAGCCACACCATGGGAAATCAGCCCCAGCATTTT. Its translation is CASHTMGNQPQHF. Complete variable domain (other parts from reference TRBV2 and TRBJ1-5): EPEVTQTPSHQVTQMGQEVILRCVPISNHLYFYWYRQILGQKVEFLVSFYNNEISEKSEIFDDQFSVERPDGSNFTLKIRSTKLEDSAMYFCASHTMGNQPQHFGDGTRLSIL.

The gene calls are TRBV4-1 and TRBJ2-3, with a possible D match to TRBD2 (7 bases). CDR1 and CDR2 (germline): MGHRA, YSYEKL. CDR3 length equals 19 residues. The V and J ends lost 1 base and 2 bases respectively, with 22 bases between them. This CDR3 reads CASSQGGRGQAGFTDTQYF. The CDR3 coding sequence is TGCGCCAGCAGCCAAGGGGGGCGGGGTCAAGCGGGATTCACAGATACGCAGTATTTT.

About this clonotype: It may be a read error: a sequence one base away is much more abundant. This rearrangement joins TRBV9 to TRBJ2-2, with D possibly matching TRBD2 (6 bases). The germline V and J ends were trimmed by 3 bases and 9 bases, with 15 bases remaining between them. Germline values: CDR1 SGDLS, CDR2 YYNGEE. The CDR3 is 14 residues long. As DNA, the CDR3 is TGTGCCAGCAGCGAATCGGGAGTGCCCTGGGAGCTGTTTTTT. Its protein is CASSESGVPWELFF.

This clonotype has at least ten counts. The genes are TRBV7-9 and TRBJ1-4, with a weak D call TRBD1 (6 bases). CDR3 length: 14 amino acids. Germline CDR1 reads SEHNR; CDR2 reads FQNEAQ (reference sequence). The V end lost 5 bases, the J end lost 8 bases, and 15 bases lay between the germline ends. This CDR3 reads CASSAQGFTEKLFF. The CDR3 nucleotides are TGTGCCAGCAGCGCTCAGGGGTTTACGGAAAAACTGTTTTTT.

This clonotype was seen more than once but under ten times. The chain couples TRBV19 to TRBJ2-1; TRBD1 might be the D (6 bases). Trimming stripped 5 bases from V and 5 bases from J, with 16 bases between. Germline CDR1 LNHDA, CDR2 SQIVND (reference sequence). There are 15 residues in the CDR3. CDR3 loop: CASSHPGTLNNEQFF. As DNA, the CDR3 is TGTGCCAGTAGTCACCCGGGGACATTGAACAATGAGCAGTTCTTC.

In this sample, this clonotype turned up many times. The chain employs TRBV29-1 and TRBJ1-5, with a weak D call TRBD1 (6 bases). Germline V gives CDR1 SQVTM, CDR2 ANQGSEA. This CDR3 region has 13 residues. The V and J ends lost 6 bases and 8 bases respectively, with 17 bases between them. CDR3 region: CSVSRGRREPQHF. The CDR3 DNA follows: TGCAGCGTCTCTCGGGGGCGACGGGAGCCCCAGCATTTT.

This clonotype was seen ten or more times. The V gene is TRBV11-2, the J gene TRBJ1-1, with 7 nucleotides matching TRBD1. The CDR3 has 15 residues. CDR1 is SGHAT and CDR2 is FQNNGV in the germline V gene. V lost 5 bases, J lost 1 base, and 7 bases stayed unmatched. CDR3 residues: CASSPRAGGNTEAFF. CDR3 bases: TGTGCCAGCAGCCCACGGGCAGGGGGGAACACTGAAGCTTTCTTT.

This chain uses TRBV7-6 with TRBJ2-2, with D tentatively TRBD1 (5 bases). Germline CDR1 reads SGHVS; CDR2 reads FNYEAQ. The CDR3 extends over 15 amino acids. Trimming left V 3 bases short and J 8 bases short, with 16 bases between. CDR3 sequence reads: CASSLNIGHRGELFF. Written as DNA, the CDR3 is TGTGCCAGCAGCTTGAATATAGGGCACAGGGGGGAGCTGTTTTTT.

This clonotype was seen ten or more times. The chain combines TRBV7-3 with TRBJ2-1, with D tentatively TRBD2 (5 bases). Germline CDR1 reads SGHTA; CDR2 reads FQGTGA. V dropped 2 bases and J dropped 5 bases, with 16 bases sitting between them. The CDR3 totals 16 residues. For the CDR3, the DNA is TGTGCCAGCAGCTTAGCCGGGGTAGCTTACAACAATGAGCAGTTCTTC. It specifies CASSLAGVAYNNEQFF.

The CDR3 nucleotides read TGTGCCAGCAGCCCCCTACAGGGGGCCAGTAATGAGCAGTTCTTC. Amino acids: CASSPLQGASNEQFF. This sequence joins TRBV3-1 and TRBJ2-1; 9 bases agree with TRBD1. The CDR3 is 15 residues long. The V segment lost 4 bases and the J segment 7 bases; nucleotides outside the gene matches: 8. Per the germline V gene, CDR1 is LGHDT and CDR2 is YNNKEL (reference sequence).